Presented here are 32 T cell receptor beta chains from one specimen sequenced in a study of OX40 agonist ivuxolimab in advanced cancers. The assay was immunoSEQ multiplex PCR, and TCRdb's table has in-frame clones only and misses some. Here the sample spans under 55,000 clones, approximately 80% being singletons. The sequenced sample was CD4+ or CD8+ T cells sorted from blood, obtained in a trial of the OX40 agonist ivuxolimab. All receptors derive from an adult with an advanced solid tumor such as melanoma, head and neck, liver or kidney cancer.

The rearrangement uses TRBV7-9 and TRBJ2-3, with 10 nucleotides matching TRBD2. Per the germline V gene, CDR1 is SEHNR and CDR2 is FQNEAQ (reference sequence). This CDR3 has 15 residues. V gave up 1 base and J gave up 6 bases; unmatched junction bases: 4. The CDR3, as DNA: TGTGCCAGCAGCTTAGGGCTAGCGGGAGCGGATACGCAGTATTTT. Translation gives CASSLGLAGADTQYF. Looking up the rest from reference TRBV7-9 and TRBJ2-3 gives the full variable domain: DTGVSQNPRHKITKRGQNVTFRCDPISEHNRLYWYRQTLGQGPEFLTYFQNEAQLEKSRLLSDRFSAERPKGSFSTLEIQRTEQGDSAMYLCASSLGLAGADTQYFGPGTRLTVL.

The rearrangement joins TRBV6-5 to TRBJ2-7; 7 bases align to TRBD1. Germline assignment: CDR1 MNHEY and CDR2 SVGAGI. The V segment lost 1 base and the J segment 1 base; nucleotides outside the gene matches: 7. The CDR3 loop spans 16 amino acids. CDR3 amino acids: CASSYCGQDASYEQYV. The CDR3 bases are TGTGCCAGCAGTTACTGCGGACAGGACGCATCCTACGAGCAGTACGTC.

The rearrangement uses TRBV29-1 and TRBJ2-5; 7 nucleotides match TRBD1. Germline V gives CDR1 SQVTM, CDR2 ANQGSEA. The ends lost 7 bases at V and 7 bases at J; junction bases unmatched: 6. The CDR3 loop spans 11 amino acids. In DNA, the CDR3 is TGCAGCGGCAGACAGGGTGGGACCCAGTACTTC. Amino acid sequence: CSGRQGGTQYF.

This clone was seen only once. One end of the junction fails to match germline, which may point to a read error. The genes are TRBV28 and TRBJ1-1, with 8 bases that match TRBD1. Per the germline V gene, CDR1 is MDHEN and CDR2 is SYDVKM. This CDR3 has 14 amino acids. CDR3 nucleotide sequence: TGTGCCAACAGTTTACTGGACAGGGAGGCTGAAGCTTTCTTT. Translated: CANSLLDREAEAFF.

The chain links TRBV11-2 to TRBJ2-7; TRBD1 matches at 8 bases. V trimming: 4 bases; J trimming: 7 bases; junction bases outside the gene matches: 12. Germline values: CDR1 SGHAT, CDR2 FQNNGV. There are 15 residues in the CDR3. The CDR3 is CASSSIRQGSGEQYF. As DNA, the CDR3 is TGTGCCAGCAGCTCCATTCGACAGGGGAGTGGAGAGCAGTACTTC.

The chain uses TRBV7-2 and TRBJ2-1, with 8 bases identical to TRBD2. The CDR3 is 16 amino acids. V trimming: 2 bases; J trimming: 4 bases; junction bases outside the gene matches: 7. Germline CDR1 SGHTA, CDR2 FQGNSA. In DNA, the CDR3 is TGTGCCAGCAGCTTATCGAGCGGGAGTCTATACAATGAGCAGTTCTTC. This encodes CASSLSSGSLYNEQFF.

This chain connects TRBV7-3 to TRBJ2-7, with D perhaps TRBD1 or TRBD2 (6 bases each). The CDR3 loop spans 17 amino acids. Trimming left V 5 bases short and J 2 bases short, with 22 bases between. Germline V gives CDR1 SGHTA, CDR2 FQGTGA. Here the CDR3 DNA reads TGTGCCAGCAGCCCAAAGGGGGGCGGGACCGCTACCTACGAGCAGTACTTC. Amino acid sequence: CASSPKGGGTATYEQYF.

The chain combines TRBV28 with TRBJ1-2, with D maybe TRBD1 (5 bases). Germline V CDR1 and CDR2: MDHEN, SYDVKM. The V end lost 6 bases, the J end lost 8 bases, and 16 bases lay between the germline ends. This CDR3 contains 13 residues. The CDR3 reads CASRPGTARGYTF. CDR3 sequence (DNA): TGTGCCAGCAGACCCGGGACCGCGAGGGGCTACACCTTC.

The chain uses TRBV5-1 and TRBJ1-1; D perhaps matches TRBD1 (6 bases). Germline lookup yields CDR1 SGHRS and CDR2 YFSETQ. This CDR3 is built from 14 residues. Trimming shortened V by 4 bases and J by 4 bases, and 14 bases separated the two germline ends. CDR3 DNA sequence: TGCGCCAGCAGCGCCGTAGGAGGGGGCACTGAAGCTTTCTTT. It codes for CASSAVGGGTEAFF.

The chain joins TRBV11-3 to TRBJ1-6; possible D gene TRBD1, 6 bases. Per the germline V gene, CDR1 is SGHNT and CDR2 is YENEEA. V was shortened by 1 base and J by 7 bases, with 8 bases between the two germline ends. The length of the CDR3 is 14 residues. CDR3 region: CASSLGTENSPLHF. DNA of the CDR3: TGTGCCAGCAGCTTAGGGACAGAGAATTCACCCCTCCACTTT.

This chain joins TRBV4-3 and TRBJ2-7; D gene ambiguous. Trimming took off 4 bases at V and 4 bases at J, with 14 bases between the two ends. The V gene's germline CDR1 is LGHNA and CDR2 YSLEER. CDR3 length equals 14 residues. CDR3 residues: CASSRDRAGYEQYF. The CDR3 DNA reads as TGCGCCAGCAGCCGAGATAGAGCTGGGTACGAGCAGTACTTC.

The table lists this clone with a count of one. This chain connects TRBV7-9 to TRBJ2-1; 7 bases line up with TRBD1. This CDR3 is 17 amino acids long. The junction had 15 bases not matched to a gene; V was cut back by 6 bases and J by 4 bases. Germline CDR1 is SEHNR and CDR2 is FQNEAQ (reference sequence). The CDR3 region has the DNA TGTGCCAGCAGGGGACAGCCGGGTCCCAGCGTATACAATGAGCAGTTCTTC. It codes for CASRGQPGPSVYNEQFF.

V gene TRBV6-5 combines with J gene TRBJ1-2; D is undetermined. Germline CDR1 and CDR2: MNHEY and SVGAGI. The CDR3 sequence is 13 residues long. V lost 2 bases to trimming and J lost 8 bases, with 12 bases between them. Here the CDR3 DNA reads TGTGCCAGCAGTTACACAACTGGTAGCGGCTACACCTTC. It encodes CASSYTTGSGYTF.

V usage is TRBV5-1 and J usage is TRBJ2-2; tentatively, D is TRBD1 or TRBD2 (5 bases each). Per the germline V gene, CDR1 is SGHRS and CDR2 is YFSETQ. V lost 4 bases to trimming and J lost 4 bases, with 8 bases between them. There are 13 residues in the CDR3. DNA for the CDR3: TGCGCCAGCAGCCAGAGGGGCACCGGGGAGCTGTTTTTT. This sequence encodes CASSQRGTGELFF.

This chain links TRBV11-3 with TRBJ2-1; 7 bases align to TRBD2. The CDR3 contains 15 residues. Germline V CDR1 and CDR2: SGHNT, YENEEA. V was pared by 3 bases and J by 2 bases, with 4 bases of the junction left unmatched. The CDR3 DNA sequence: TGTGCCAGCAGCTTCGGAACTAGCGCCTACAATGAGCAGTTCTTC. Amino acid sequence: CASSFGTSAYNEQFF.

There are a few counts of this clone. J is TRBJ2-7 and V is TRBV18, with D tentatively TRBD1 (5 bases). V lost 5 bases to trimming and J lost 6 bases, with 14 bases between them. This CDR3 has 13 amino acids. Germline loops: CDR1 KGHSH, CDR2 LQKENI. The CDR3, as DNA: TGTGCCAGCTCAACCGACAGCACATCCGAGCAGTACGTC. Translation gives CASSTDSTSEQYV.

The CDR3 protein is CASTRTGDYEAFF. CDR3 coding DNA: TGTGCCAGCACGAGGACAGGGGACTATGAAGCTTTCTTT. V usage is TRBV6-1 and J usage is TRBJ1-1; 9 bases are a match to TRBD1. The CDR3 covers 13 residues. With V trimmed by 7 bases and J by 7 bases, 7 bases remained unmatched. Germline V lookup: CDR1 MNHNS, CDR2 SASEGT.

The V gene is TRBV19, the J gene TRBJ2-2, with D perhaps matching TRBD1 (9 bases). Germline loops: CDR1 LNHDA, CDR2 SQIVND (reference sequence). Between the trimmed V and J ends, which lost 0 bases and 6 bases, there was a span of 20 bases. This CDR3 contains 18 residues. CDR3 sequence: CASSIDRGGQGQAGELFF. The CDR3 bases are TGTGCCAGTAGTATAGATCGGGGGGGACAGGGACAAGCCGGGGAGCTGTTTTTT. Combining the CDR3 with reference TRBV19 and TRBJ2-2 gives the whole variable domain DGGITQSPKYLFRKEGQNVTLSCEQNLNHDAMYWYRQDPGQGLRLIYYSQIVNDFQKGDIAEGYSVSREKKESFPLTVTSAQKNPTAFYLCASSIDRGGQGQAGELFFGEGSRLTVL.

This clone was seen only a few times. CDR3 sequence (DNA): TGTGCCAGCAGTAGCGGGGGGGCGAACACCGGGGAGCTGTTTTTT. It encodes CASSSGGANTGELFF. This rearrangement joins TRBV4-2 to TRBJ2-2, with 11 bases matching TRBD2. The germline CDR1 and CDR2 sequences are LGHNA and YNFKEQ. CDR3 size: 15 residues. V shed 6 bases, J shed 0 bases, and the junction held 0 bases outside the gene matches.

The rearrangement joins TRBV27 to TRBJ1-6, with a possible D match to TRBD1 (6 bases). Trimming took off 5 bases at V and 3 bases at J, with 17 bases between the two ends. This CDR3 is built from 17 residues. Germline V gene lookup returns CDR1 MNHEY and CDR2 SMNVEV (reference sequence). CDR3 nucleotides: TGTGCCAGCAGTCCGCGAATGGGACACAGCTATAATTCACCCCTCCACTTT. It translates to CASSPRMGHSYNSPLHF.

The chain recombines TRBV7-2 with TRBJ2-1, with TRBD2 matching 8 bases. Germline V gene sequence: CDR1 SGHTA, CDR2 FQGNSA. The length of the CDR3 is 13 residues. Trimming removed 5 bases from V and 14 bases from J; junction bases left unmatched: 11. The CDR3 sequence: CASSLSGEGRKFF. The CDR3 bases are TGTGCCAGCAGCCTTAGCGGGGAAGGGAGGAAGTTCTTC.

The chain couples TRBV7-2 to TRBJ2-3; a weak D match, TRBD1 (6 bases). Germline assignment: CDR1 SGHTA and CDR2 FQGNSA. V lost 5 bases, J lost 4 bases, and 10 bases lay in between. This CDR3 contains 13 residues. Here the CDR3 reads CASSPTGPDTQYF. CDR3 DNA: TGTGCCAGCAGCCCCACAGGGCCAGATACGCAGTATTTT.

V is TRBV5-1 and J is TRBJ2-6; D is ambiguous. Trimming left V 2 bases short and J 2 bases short, with 5 bases between. Per germline, CDR1 SGHRS and CDR2 YFSETQ. The CDR3 runs to 14 residues. CDR3 coding DNA: TGCGCCAGCAGCTTAGTAACTGGGGCCAACGTCCTGACTTTC. Translated, it gives CASSLVTGANVLTF.

V gene TRBV5-1 combines with J gene TRBJ2-1; 11 positions agree with TRBD2. Germline V lookup: CDR1 SGHRS, CDR2 YFSETQ. V was pared by 3 bases and J by 4 bases, with 12 bases of the junction left unmatched. The CDR3 runs 18 residues. This CDR3 is CASSYRRPGTSGYNEQFF. Written as DNA, the CDR3 is TGCGCCAGCAGCTACCGACGACCCGGGACTAGCGGATACAATGAGCAGTTCTTC.

The rearrangement joins TRBV15 to TRBJ2-5, with 10 bases that match TRBD2. The end of the DNA is better explained by TRBJ2-7, so the J call may be wrong. Germline V CDR1 and CDR2: LNHNV, YYDKDF (reference sequence). The CDR3 has 14 residues. CDR3 in DNA: TGTGCCACCAGCAGAGAGACTAGCGGGTACGAGCAGTACTTC. It yields the protein CATSRETSGYEQYF.

This chain joins TRBV9 and TRBJ2-1; 7 positions agree with TRBD1. The CDR3 has 15 amino acids. CDR1 is SGDLS and CDR2 is YYNGEE in the germline V gene. With V trimmed by 0 bases and J by 3 bases, 3 bases remained unmatched. CDR3: CASSVEGDSYNEQFF. DNA of the CDR3: TGTGCCAGCAGCGTAGAGGGGGACAGCTACAATGAGCAGTTCTTC.

The chain uses TRBV30 and TRBJ2-7; D is unresolved. The CDR3 loop spans 14 amino acids. CDR1 is GTSNPN and CDR2 is SVGIG in the germline V gene (reference sequence). V dropped 4 bases and J dropped 0 bases, with 13 bases sitting between them. The CDR3, as DNA: TGTGCCTGGAAGCCGTGGTCCAGCTCCTACGAGCAGTACTTC. It specifies CAWKPWSSSYEQYF. Looking up the rest from reference TRBV30 and TRBJ2-7 gives the full variable domain: SQTIHQWPATLVQPVGSPLSLECTVEGTSNPNLYWYRQAAGRGLQLLFYSVGIGQISSEVPQNLSASRPQDRQFILSSKKLLLSDSGFYLCAWKPWSSSYEQYFGPGTRLTVT.

The chain is built from TRBV5-1 and TRBJ2-5; unclear D gene. The CDR3 has 13 residues. In germline, CDR1 is SGHRS, CDR2 YFSETQ. Trimming pared 0 bases from V and 4 bases from J, leaving 7 bases between. CDR3 in DNA: TGCGCCAGCAGCTTGGAAGTTTCAGAGACCCAGTACTTC. This codes for CASSLEVSETQYF.

This sequence joins TRBV5-1 and TRBJ1-1; a weak D match, TRBD1 (5 bases). CDR3 length: 12 amino acids. V was clipped by 0 bases and J by 7 bases, with 7 bases between them. CDR1 is SGHRS, CDR2 YFSETQ, per germline. The CDR3 region has the DNA TGCGCCAGCAGCTTGGGGGGCTTTGAAGCTTTCTTT. Residues: CASSLGGFEAFF.

The V and J genes are TRBV10-1 and TRBJ2-3; D assignment may be TRBD1 or TRBD2 (5 bases each). Trimming took off 3 bases at V and 1 base at J, with 14 bases between the two ends. The germline gives CDR1 WNHNN, CDR2 SYGVQD (reference sequence). The CDR3 totals 16 residues. The CDR3 nucleotides read TGCGCCAGCAGTGACCCCCGAGGGGTGGGCACAGATACGCAGTATTTT. This codes for CASSDPRGVGTDTQYF.

This clone is labeled medium-sized (0.01 to 0.1%). The chain links TRBV4-2 to TRBJ1-5; no clear D. The CDR3 totals 17 residues. The V gene's germline CDR1 is LGHNA and CDR2 YNFKEQ. The germline V and J ends were trimmed by 0 bases and 0 bases, with 12 bases remaining between them. CDR3 region: CASSQDRAEYSNQPQHF. The CDR3 nucleotides are TGTGCCAGCAGCCAAGATCGGGCAGAGTATAGCAATCAGCCCCAGCATTTT.

The chain carries TRBV18 and TRBJ2-1; TRBD1 is a possible D gene (5 bases). Trimming pared 0 bases from V and 4 bases from J, leaving 7 bases between. The CDR3 is 14 amino acids. Per germline, CDR1 KGHSH and CDR2 LQKENI. The CDR3 is CASSPPAGYNEQFF. The CDR3 nucleotides are TGTGCCAGCTCACCACCGGCAGGGTACAATGAGCAGTTCTTC.